This T cell receptor beta chain was obtained from a study of T cell repertoires in cytomegalovirus infection. Study overall: Based on public TCR beta signatures, there were indications of CMV infection and of a matching HLA type.

A remark on this clonotype: Antigen: not known.

Each CDR3 protein is one row after TCRdb ran MiXCR on the reads. The table has roughly 78,000 distinct CDR3 sequences, about 37% seen once. Study-wide results and caveats: Clonotypes of TCR beta that were HLA-C-restricted and CMV-specific dominated the ex vivo response.

The source of this sequence is a human donor in good health (CMV status not recorded). Some clones in this sample may be carry-over from other donors' samples. The specimen comprised CD8+ T cells from cultured PBMCs, sampled from culture after CMV antigen stimulation.

The CDR3 here is CASSTSYEQYF. The CDR3 nucleotides are TGTGCCAGCAGTACCAGTTACGAGCAGTACTTC. The chain recombines TRBV25-1 with TRBJ2-7; D not certain. The CDR3 is 11 residues long. The ends were cut back, 5 bases at V and 4 bases at J, with 6 bases in the middle. Germline assignment: CDR1 MGHDK and CDR2 SYGVNS.